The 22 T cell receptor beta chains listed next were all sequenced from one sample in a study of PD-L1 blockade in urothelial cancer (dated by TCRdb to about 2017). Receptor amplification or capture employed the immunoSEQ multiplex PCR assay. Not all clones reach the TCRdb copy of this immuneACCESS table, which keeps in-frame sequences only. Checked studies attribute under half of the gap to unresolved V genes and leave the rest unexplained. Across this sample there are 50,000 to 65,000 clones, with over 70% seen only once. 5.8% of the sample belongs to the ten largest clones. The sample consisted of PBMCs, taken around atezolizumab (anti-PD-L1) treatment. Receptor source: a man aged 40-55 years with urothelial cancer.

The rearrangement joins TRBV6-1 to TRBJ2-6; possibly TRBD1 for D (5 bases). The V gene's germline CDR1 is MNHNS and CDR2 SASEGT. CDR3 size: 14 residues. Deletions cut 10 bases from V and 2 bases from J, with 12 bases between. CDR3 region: CATSQVAGANVLTF. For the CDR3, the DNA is TGTGCCACCTCACAGGTAGCTGGGGCCAACGTCCTGACTTTC.

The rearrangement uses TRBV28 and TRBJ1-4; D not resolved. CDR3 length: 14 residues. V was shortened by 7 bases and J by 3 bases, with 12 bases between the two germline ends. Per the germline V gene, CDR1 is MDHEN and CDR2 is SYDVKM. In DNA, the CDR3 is TGTGCCAGCACTATATCCGGGGCTAATGAAAAACTGTTTTTT. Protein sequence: CASTISGANEKLFF. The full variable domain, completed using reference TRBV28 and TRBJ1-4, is DVKVTQSSRYLVKRTGEKVFLECVQDMDHENMFWYRQDPGLGLRLIYFSYDVKMKEKGDIPEGYSVSREKKERFSLILESASTNQTSMYLCASTISGANEKLFFGSGTQLSVL.

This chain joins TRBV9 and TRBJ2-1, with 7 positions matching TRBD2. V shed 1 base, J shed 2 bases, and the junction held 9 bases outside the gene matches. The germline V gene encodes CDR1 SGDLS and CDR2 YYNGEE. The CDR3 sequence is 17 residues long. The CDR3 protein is CASSVTGRGTAYNEQFF. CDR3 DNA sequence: TGTGCCAGCAGCGTAACGGGGCGGGGGACGGCCTACAATGAGCAGTTCTTC.

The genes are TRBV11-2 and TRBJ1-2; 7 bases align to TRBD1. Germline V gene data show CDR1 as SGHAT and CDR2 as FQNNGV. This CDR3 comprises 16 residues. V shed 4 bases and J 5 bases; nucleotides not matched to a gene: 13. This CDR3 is CASSSMTGHYRYGYTF. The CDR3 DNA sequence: TGTGCCAGCAGCTCGATGACAGGGCATTATCGGTATGGCTACACCTTC.

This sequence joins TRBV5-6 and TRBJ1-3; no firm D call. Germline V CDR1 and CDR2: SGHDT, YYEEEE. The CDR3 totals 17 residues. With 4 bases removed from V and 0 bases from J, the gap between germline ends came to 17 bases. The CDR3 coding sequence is TGTGCCAGCAGCGCCGCTAGGCGGGCGAGCTCTGGAAACACCATATATTTT. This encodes CASSAARRASSGNTIYF.

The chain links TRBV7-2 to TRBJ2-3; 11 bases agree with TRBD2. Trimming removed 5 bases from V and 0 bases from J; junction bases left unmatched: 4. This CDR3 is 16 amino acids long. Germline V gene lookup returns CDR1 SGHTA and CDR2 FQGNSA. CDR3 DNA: TGTGCCAGCAGCCCCCTAGCGGGGGGAAGCACAGATACGCAGTATTTT. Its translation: CASSPLAGGSTDTQYF.

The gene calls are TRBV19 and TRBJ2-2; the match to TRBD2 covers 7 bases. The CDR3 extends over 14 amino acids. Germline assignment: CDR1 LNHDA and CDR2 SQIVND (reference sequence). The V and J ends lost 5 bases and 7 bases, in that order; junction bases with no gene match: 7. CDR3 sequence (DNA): TGTGCCAGTAGTCCCAGTCTAGCGGACGGGGAGCTGTTTTTT. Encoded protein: CASSPSLADGELFF.

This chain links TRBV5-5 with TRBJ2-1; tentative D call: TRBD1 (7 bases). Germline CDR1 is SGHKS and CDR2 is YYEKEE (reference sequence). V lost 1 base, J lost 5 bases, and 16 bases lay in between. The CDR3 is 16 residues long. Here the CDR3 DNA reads TGTGCCAGCAGCTTGTCGGCGGGACAGAACAACAATGAGCAGTTCTTC. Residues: CASSLSAGQNNNEQFF.

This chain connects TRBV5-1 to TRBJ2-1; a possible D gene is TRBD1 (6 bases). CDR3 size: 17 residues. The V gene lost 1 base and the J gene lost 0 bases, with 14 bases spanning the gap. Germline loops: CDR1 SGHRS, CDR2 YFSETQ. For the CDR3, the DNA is TGCGCCAGCAGCTTGTCGATATTACAGGGCTCCTACAATGAGCAGTTCTTC. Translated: CASSLSILQGSYNEQFF.

The CDR3 region is CASSPQGTGANVLTF. In DNA form, the CDR3 reads TGTGCCAGCAGCCCCCAGGGGACTGGGGCCAACGTCCTGACTTTC. The rearrangement uses TRBV7-3 and TRBJ2-6; TRBD1 is a possible D gene (6 bases). Per the germline V gene, CDR1 is SGHTA and CDR2 is FQGTGA. The CDR3 is 15 residues long. Trimming cost V 5 bases and J 2 bases, with 10 bases left between them.

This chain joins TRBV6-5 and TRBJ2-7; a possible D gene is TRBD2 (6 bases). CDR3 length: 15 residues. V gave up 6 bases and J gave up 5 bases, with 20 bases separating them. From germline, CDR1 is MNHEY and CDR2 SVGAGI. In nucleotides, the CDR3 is TGTGCCAGCAGCAAGGCCGGGACTGTTTTGAACGAGCAGTACTTC. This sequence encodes CASSKAGTVLNEQYF.

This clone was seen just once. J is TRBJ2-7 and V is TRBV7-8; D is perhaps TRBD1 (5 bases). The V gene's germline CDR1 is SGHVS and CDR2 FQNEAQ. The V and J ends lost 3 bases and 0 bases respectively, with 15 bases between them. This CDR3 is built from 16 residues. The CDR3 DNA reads TGTGCCAGCAGCTTCTTGTCAGGACAATCCTCCTACGAGCAGTACTTC. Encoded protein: CASSFLSGQSSYEQYF.

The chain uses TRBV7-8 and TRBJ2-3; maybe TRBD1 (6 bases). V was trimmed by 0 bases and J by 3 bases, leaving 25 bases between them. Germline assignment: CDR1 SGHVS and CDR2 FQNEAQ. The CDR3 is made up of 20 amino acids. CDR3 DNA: TGTGCCAGCAGCTTAGCGCGAGTCCCCAGGGGTTATGAGGGAACAGATACGCAGTATTTT. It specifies CASSLARVPRGYEGTDTQYF.

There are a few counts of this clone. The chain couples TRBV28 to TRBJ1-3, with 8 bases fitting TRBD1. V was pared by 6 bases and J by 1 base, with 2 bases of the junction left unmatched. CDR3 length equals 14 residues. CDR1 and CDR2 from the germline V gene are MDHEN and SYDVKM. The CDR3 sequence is CASRTGDSGNTIYF. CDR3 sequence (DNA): TGTGCCAGCAGGACAGGGGATTCTGGAAACACCATATATTTT.

CDR3 DNA: TGTGCCAGCTCACCACGTGGCGCAGGGGTTAACGAGCAGTACTTC. It yields the protein CASSPRGAGVNEQYF. The J gene is TRBJ2-7, the V gene TRBV18; a possible D gene is TRBD1 (6 bases). The germline gives CDR1 KGHSH, CDR2 LQKENI. This CDR3 spans 15 amino acids. V was shortened by 1 base and J by 5 bases, with 15 bases between the two germline ends. The variable domain in full, with the rest retrieved from reference TRBV18 and TRBJ2-7, is NAGVMQNPRHLVRRRGQEARLRCSPMKGHSHVYWYRQLPEEGLKFMVYLQKENIIDESGMPKERFSAEFPKEGPSILRIQQVVRGDSAAYFCASSPRGAGVNEQYFGPGTRLTVT.

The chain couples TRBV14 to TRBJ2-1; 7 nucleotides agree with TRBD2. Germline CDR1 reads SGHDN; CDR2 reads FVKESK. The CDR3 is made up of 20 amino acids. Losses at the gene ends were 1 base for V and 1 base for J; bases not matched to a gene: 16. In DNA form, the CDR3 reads TGTGCCAGCAGCCAAGTAAGGGGAGGGTGGCGGGAGTCATCCTACAATGAGCAGTTCTTC. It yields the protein CASSQVRGGWRESSYNEQFF. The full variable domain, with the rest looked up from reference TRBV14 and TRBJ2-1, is EAGVTQFPSHSVIEKGQTVTLRCDPISGHDNLYWYRRVMGKEIKFLLHFVKESKQDESGMPNNRFLAERTGGTYSTLKVQPAELEDSGVYFCASSQVRGGWRESSYNEQFFGPGTRLTVL.

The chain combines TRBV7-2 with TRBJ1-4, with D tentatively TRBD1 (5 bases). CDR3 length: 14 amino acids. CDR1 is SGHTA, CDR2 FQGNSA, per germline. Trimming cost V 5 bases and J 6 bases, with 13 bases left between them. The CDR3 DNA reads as TGTGCCAGCAGCCGGGGGGATGTCGATGAAAAACTGTTTTTT. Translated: CASSRGDVDEKLFF.

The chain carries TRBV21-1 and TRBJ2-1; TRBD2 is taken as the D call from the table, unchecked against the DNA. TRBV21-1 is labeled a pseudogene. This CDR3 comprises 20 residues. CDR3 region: CASNPPGNPREGRSYNEQFF. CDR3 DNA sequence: TGTGCCAGCAACCCCCCCGGTAATCCGCGGGAGGGCCGCTCCTACAATGAGCAGTTCTTC.

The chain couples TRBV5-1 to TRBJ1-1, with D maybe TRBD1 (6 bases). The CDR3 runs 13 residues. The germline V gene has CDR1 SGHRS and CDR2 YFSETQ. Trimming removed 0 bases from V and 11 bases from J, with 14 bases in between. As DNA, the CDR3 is TGCGCCAGCAGCTTGGTGGTACAGGGTGTGGCTTTCTTT. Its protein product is CASSLVVQGVAFF. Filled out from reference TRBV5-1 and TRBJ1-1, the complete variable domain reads KAGVTQTPRYLIKTRGQQVTLSCSPISGHRSVSWYQQTPGQGLQFLFEYFSETQRNKGNFPGRFSGRQFSNSRSEMNVSTLELGDSALYLCASSLVVQGVAFFGQGTRLTVV.

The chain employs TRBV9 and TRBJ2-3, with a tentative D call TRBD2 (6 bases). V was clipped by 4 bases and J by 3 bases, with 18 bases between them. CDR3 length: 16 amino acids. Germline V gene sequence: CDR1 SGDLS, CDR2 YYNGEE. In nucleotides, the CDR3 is TGTGCCAGCAGCCCCAGAGAGGGACTGTCGACAGATACGCAGTATTTT. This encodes CASSPREGLSTDTQYF. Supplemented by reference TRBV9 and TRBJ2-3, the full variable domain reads DSGVTQTPKHLITATGQRVTLRCSPRSGDLSVYWYQQSLDQGLQFLIQYYNGEERAKGNILERFSAQQFPDLHSELNLSSLELGDSALYFCASSPREGLSTDTQYFGPGTRLTVL.

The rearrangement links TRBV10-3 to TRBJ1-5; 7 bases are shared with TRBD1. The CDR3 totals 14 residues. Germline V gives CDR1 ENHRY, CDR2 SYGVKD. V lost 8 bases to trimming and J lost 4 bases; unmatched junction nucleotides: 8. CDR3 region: CAISSGTENQPQHF. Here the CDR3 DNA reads TGTGCCATCTCCTCCGGGACAGAGAATCAGCCCCAGCATTTT.

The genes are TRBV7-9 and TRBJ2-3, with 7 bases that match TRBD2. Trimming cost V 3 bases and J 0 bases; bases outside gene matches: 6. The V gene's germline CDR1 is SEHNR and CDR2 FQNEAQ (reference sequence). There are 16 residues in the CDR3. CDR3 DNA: TGTGCCAGCAGCTTTGGACTAGTCGTCAGCACAGATACGCAGTATTTT. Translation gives CASSFGLVVSTDTQYF.